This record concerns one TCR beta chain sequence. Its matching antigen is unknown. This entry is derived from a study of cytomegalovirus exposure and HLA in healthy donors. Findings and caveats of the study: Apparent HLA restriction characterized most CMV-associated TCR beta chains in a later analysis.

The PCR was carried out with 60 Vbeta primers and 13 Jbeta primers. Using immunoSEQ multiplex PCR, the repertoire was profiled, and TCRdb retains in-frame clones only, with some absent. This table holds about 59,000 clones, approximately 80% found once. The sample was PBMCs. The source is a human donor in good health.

The chain's CDR3 is CASSVDLEGTQYF. CDR3 in DNA: TGTGCCAGCAGCGTAGATCTAGAGGGGACCCAGTACTTC. V gene TRBV9 combines with J gene TRBJ2-5; possible D gene TRBD2, 5 bases. V was pared by 0 bases and J by 7 bases, with 10 bases between. Germline V gene data show CDR1 as SGDLS and CDR2 as YYNGEE. CDR3 length: 13 amino acids.